What follows are 17 T cell receptor beta chains derived from one specimen sequenced in a study of Ad26.COV2.S vaccination and SARS-CoV-2 variants. Treatment here: about 20 received Ad26.COV2.S at low or high dose, single or two shots; several received placebo; per-sample allocation not given. Sampling occurred on day 63 after the first vaccine or placebo injection. Generated by immunoSEQ multiplex PCR, the TCRdb table keeps only in-frame clones and is missing some. The sample includes 380,000 or so clones, around four fifths of them seen just once. This specimen was peripheral blood, taken in a trial of Ad26.COV2.S vaccine versus placebo. The origin of the receptors is a person aged 18-60 years who received the Ad26.COV2.S COVID-19 vaccine or a placebo.

CDR3: CASSQGPFGETQYF. The CDR3 DNA sequence: TGTGCCAGCTCACAGGGCCCCTTCGGGGAGACCCAGTACTTC. The J gene is TRBJ2-5, the V gene TRBV18; no reliable D call. The V end was cut by 4 bases, the J end by 5 bases, with 14 bases between. Germline CDR1 is KGHSH and CDR2 is LQKENI. The CDR3 loop spans 14 amino acids.

The chain carries TRBV19 and TRBJ2-3, with no clear D. Deletions cut 6 bases from V and 0 bases from J, with 10 bases between. The CDR3 is 14 residues long. Germline CDR1 is LNHDA and CDR2 is SQIVND (reference sequence). The CDR3 DNA reads as TGTGCCAGTAGCGCCAGCCGCAGCACAGATACGCAGTATTTT. The encoded protein is CASSASRSTDTQYF. The variable domain in full, completed from reference TRBV19 and TRBJ2-3, reads DGGITQSPKYLFRKEGQNVTLSCEQNLNHDAMYWYRQDPGQGLRLIYYSQIVNDFQKGDIAEGYSVSREKKESFPLTVTSAQKNPTAFYLCASSASRSTDTQYFGPGTRLTVL.

The V call is TRBV5-5, the J call TRBJ2-7; 8 bases are shared with TRBD1. CDR1 and CDR2 (germline): SGHKS, YYEKEE (reference sequence). V was clipped by 3 bases and J by 3 bases; unmatched bases: 5. The CDR3 sequence is 14 residues long. CDR3 DNA: TGTGCCAGCAGCTCCCGGACAGGGAGCTACGAGCAGTACTTC. This translates into CASSSRTGSYEQYF.

The chain links TRBV5-1 to TRBJ1-2; 8 bases agree with TRBD1. This CDR3 comprises 15 residues. Unmatched junction bases numbered 4, after V lost 0 bases and J lost 3 bases. Per germline, CDR1 SGHRS and CDR2 YFSETQ. CDR3 nucleotides: TGCGCCAGCAGCTTGGACAGGGGGTCGGACTATGGCTACACCTTC. Protein sequence: CASSLDRGSDYGYTF.

This clone was detected only once. The chain joins TRBV7-6 to TRBJ2-7, with 9 bases lining up with TRBD1. The CDR3 totals 15 residues. With 5 bases clipped from V and 4 bases from J, the junction kept 9 bases outside the gene matches. Germline CDR1 is SGHVS and CDR2 is FNYEAQ. This chain's CDR3 is CASSTGTGLGYEQYF. The CDR3 nucleotides read TGTGCCAGCAGCACTGGGACAGGGCTGGGGTACGAGCAGTACTTC.

The V gene is TRBV5-1, the J gene TRBJ2-3; 8 bases fit TRBD1. The CDR3 runs to 16 residues. Trimming removed 5 bases from V and 3 bases from J; junction bases left unmatched: 11. Germline V gene data show CDR1 as SGHRS and CDR2 as YFSETQ. The DNA of the CDR3 is TGCGCCAGCAGGGGTATAGGACAGGGTGATACAGATACGCAGTATTTT. Amino acid sequence: CASRGIGQGDTDTQYF.

The rearrangement uses TRBV19 and TRBJ1-2, with 9 bases that match TRBD1. The CDR3 length is 13 residues. The germline V gene has CDR1 LNHDA and CDR2 SQIVND (reference sequence). Trimming at V came to 6 bases and at J to 7 bases, leaving 6 bases not matched to a gene. The CDR3 nucleotides read TGTGCCAGTAGCCACAGGGGGCGGTCTGGCTACACCTTC. It encodes CASSHRGRSGYTF.

The chain combines TRBV19 with TRBJ2-4, with D tentatively TRBD1 (5 bases). This CDR3 has 19 residues. CDR1 LNHDA and CDR2 SQIVND come from the germline V gene (reference sequence). V was trimmed by 6 bases and J by 0 bases, leaving 24 bases between them. CDR3 DNA sequence: TGTGCCAGTAGCCATATTTCCAAACAGGACCCCATAGCCAAAAACATTCAGTACTTC. It yields the protein CASSHISKQDPIAKNIQYF.

This chain uses TRBV11-2 with TRBJ2-1; D is undetermined. CDR1 is SGHAT, CDR2 FQNNGV, per germline. There are 13 residues in the CDR3. V was pared by 5 bases and J by 6 bases, with 11 bases between. Here the CDR3 reads CASSGQIANEQFF. In DNA form, the CDR3 reads TGTGCCAGCAGCGGTCAAATAGCCAATGAGCAGTTCTTC.

V usage is TRBV4-1 and J usage is TRBJ2-5; 8 nucleotides line up with TRBD1. Per germline, CDR1 MGHRA and CDR2 YSYEKL. V shed 4 bases, J shed 5 bases, and the junction held 18 bases outside the gene matches. CDR3 length equals 18 residues. CDR3 sequence (DNA): TGCGCCAGCAGCCGGACGGGGTACGCAGGGGGCGGATTGGAGACCCAGTACTTC. Translated: CASSRTGYAGGGLETQYF.

This clone has more than one count but fewer than ten. V and J are TRBV12-3 or TRBV12-4 and TRBJ1-2; D ambiguous. Trimming stripped 0 bases from V and 8 bases from J, with 10 bases between. There are 13 residues in the CDR3. Here the CDR3 DNA reads TGTGCCAGCAGTTTAGCGCCAGAGAAGGGCTACACCTTC. Translated: CASSLAPEKGYTF.

This chain uses TRBV27 with TRBJ1-1; unclear D gene. Per the germline V gene, CDR1 is MNHEY and CDR2 is SMNVEV (reference sequence). There are 15 residues in the CDR3. The V end lost 3 bases, the J end lost 0 bases, and 11 bases lay between the germline ends. CDR3: CASSLLGILNTEAFF. In nucleotides, the CDR3 is TGTGCCAGCAGTTTGCTAGGTATTCTGAACACTGAAGCTTTCTTT.

V is TRBV4-2 and J is TRBJ1-2; the D is unclear. The CDR3 extends over 14 amino acids. V dropped 1 base and J dropped 0 bases, with 6 bases sitting between them. Germline V gives CDR1 LGHNA, CDR2 YNFKEQ. The CDR3 here is CASSQGSSNYGYTF. In DNA, the CDR3 is TGTGCCAGCAGCCAAGGGTCTTCTAACTATGGCTACACCTTC.

This rearrangement joins TRBV9 to TRBJ2-1, with TRBD2 matching over 11 bases. Per germline, CDR1 SGDLS and CDR2 YYNGEE. This CDR3 has 16 residues. V lost 4 bases, J lost 4 bases, and 7 bases stayed unmatched. The DNA for the CDR3 is TGTGCCAGCAGCCCTCGACTAGCGGGGCCTTACAATGAGCAGTTCTTC. Amino acids: CASSPRLAGPYNEQFF. Looking up the rest from reference TRBV9 and TRBJ2-1 gives the full variable domain: DSGVTQTPKHLITATGQRVTLRCSPRSGDLSVYWYQQSLDQGLQFLIQYYNGEERAKGNILERFSAQQFPDLHSELNLSSLELGDSALYFCASSPRLAGPYNEQFFGPGTRLTVL.

The rearrangement joins TRBV30 to TRBJ2-2; TRBD2 matches 8 bases. This CDR3 region has 17 residues. Germline trimming cut 0 bases from V and 5 bases from J; bases unmatched to any gene: 11. Germline-derived CDR1 and CDR2 are GTSNPN and SVGIG (reference sequence). The DNA for the CDR3 is TGTGCCTGGAGTGTACGAGTTAGCGGGATGAGGACCGGGGAGCTGTTTTTT. Amino acids: CAWSVRVSGMRTGELFF.

The chain couples TRBV29-1 to TRBJ1-2; 10 bases line up with TRBD1. V lost 4 bases and J lost 1; bases outside the gene matches: 3. Germline loops: CDR1 SQVTM, CDR2 ANQGSEA. The CDR3 has 14 amino acids. DNA for the CDR3: TGCAGCGTTGCCCGGGACAGGGGTAACTATGGCTACACCTTC. Translation gives CSVARDRGNYGYTF.

This clone occurred a few times. The chain links TRBV12-3 or TRBV12-4 to TRBJ1-3; D gene ambiguous. The V end lost 6 bases, the J end lost 2 bases, and 8 bases lay between the germline ends. This CDR3 has 13 residues. The CDR3 is CASSPPPGNTIYF. The CDR3 nucleotides read TGTGCCAGCAGCCCCCCCCCTGGAAACACCATATATTTT.